The entry below gives a single T cell receptor (beta chain) sequence along with its context. This specimen comes from a study of blood T cell repertoires in COVID-19. As for the study in general: Both acute and convalescent COVID-19 samples were obtained from the United States, Italy and Spain. From T cells, B-cell-depleted T cells, or PBMCs came the material, which was cDNA or gDNA.

This CDR3 spans 15 amino acids. J lost 4 bases, V lost 6 bases, and 5 bases had no gene match. Germline V gives CDR1 KGHDR, CDR2 SFDVKD. In the original processing: Scientists estimated how many nucleated cells there were by amplifying reference gene primers. Generated by immunoSEQ multiplex PCR, the TCRdb table keeps only in-frame clones and is missing some. For V, J and clone size, that table is used; D and trimming come from the DNA. The table lists about 49,000 clones, over 80% of them singletons, with roughly 1.5% in the top ten. The TCR comes from a man in his forties or fifties with acute or convalescent COVID-19. The chain links TRBV24-1 to TRBJ2-7; 13 bases agree with TRBD2. The specimen sequenced was peripheral blood. This chain's CDR3 is CATSPGLAGVYEQYF. CDR3 nucleotides: TGTGCCACCAGTCCCGGACTAGCGGGAGTTTACGAGCAGTACTTC.